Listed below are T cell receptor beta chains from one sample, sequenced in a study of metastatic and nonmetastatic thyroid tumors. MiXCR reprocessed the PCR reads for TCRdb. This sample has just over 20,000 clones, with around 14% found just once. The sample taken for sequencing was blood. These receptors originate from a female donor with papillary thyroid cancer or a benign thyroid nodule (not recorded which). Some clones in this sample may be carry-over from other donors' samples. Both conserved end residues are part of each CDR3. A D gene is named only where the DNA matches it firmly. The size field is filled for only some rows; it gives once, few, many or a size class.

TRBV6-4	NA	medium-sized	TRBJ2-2	CASSEKQNGELFF	TGTGCCAGCAGTGAAAAACAGAACGGGGAGCTGTTTTTT
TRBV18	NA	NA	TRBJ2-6	CASSPIQVFSGANVLTF	TGTGCCAGCTCACCAATCCAGGTATTCTCTGGGGCCAACGTCCTGACTTTC
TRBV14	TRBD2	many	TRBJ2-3	CASSQSGRAGDTQYF	TGTGCCAGCAGCCAAAGCGGGAGGGCAGGAGATACGCAGTATTTT
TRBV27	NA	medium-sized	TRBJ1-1	CASTAIGHSDPEAFF	TGTGCCAGCACCGCGATAGGACACAGCGACCCTGAAGCTTTCTTT
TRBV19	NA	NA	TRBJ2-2	CASSIGPTGELFF	TGTGCCAGTAGTATAGGTCCGACCGGGGAGCTGTTTTTT
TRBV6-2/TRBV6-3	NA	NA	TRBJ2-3	CASSSLTFFTDTQYF	TGTGCCAGCAGTTCGCTCACGTTTTTCACAGATACGCAGTATTTT
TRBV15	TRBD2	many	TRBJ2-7	CATSLGGTYTVEQYF	TGTGCCACCAGTTTGGGAGGGACCTATACGGTCGAGCAGTACTTC
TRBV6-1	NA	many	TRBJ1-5	CASSEWPGRAAHNQPQHF	TGTGCCAGCAGCGAATGGCCGGGGCGAGCGGCCCATAATCAGCCCCAGCATTTT
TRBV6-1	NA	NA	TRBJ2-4	CASVAHSANIRYF	TGTGCCAGCGTAGCCCACTCCGCCAACATTAGGTACTTC
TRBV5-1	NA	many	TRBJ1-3	CASSLGTDGNTIYF	TGCGCCAGCAGCTTGGGTACGGATGGAAACACCATATATTTT
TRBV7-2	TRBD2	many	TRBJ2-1	CASSLGWREREQFF	TGTGCCAGCAGCTTAGGGTGGCGGGAGCGTGAGCAGTTCTTC
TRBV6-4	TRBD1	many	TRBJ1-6	CASSDSSTGVENSPLHF	TGTGCCAGCAGTGACTCGTCGACAGGGGTAGAAAATTCACCCCTCCACTTT
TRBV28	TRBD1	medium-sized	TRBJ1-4	CASSFGTGGTYEKLFF	TGTGCCAGCAGTTTTGGGACAGGGGGCACTTATGAAAAACTGTTTTTT
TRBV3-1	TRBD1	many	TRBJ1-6	CASSQSGTGLSSPLHF	TGTGCCAGCAGCCAATCAGGGACAGGGTTGAGTTCACCCCTCCACTTT
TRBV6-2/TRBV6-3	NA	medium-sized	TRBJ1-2	CASLRDAVSYGYTF	TGTGCCAGTCTCCGGGACGCCGTCAGCTATGGCTACACCTTC
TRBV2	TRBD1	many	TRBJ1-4	CASSDWSVTGDEKLFF	TGTGCCAGCAGTGATTGGAGTGTGACAGGGGATGAAAAACTGTTTTTT
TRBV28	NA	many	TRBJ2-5	CASSPRFLGETQYF	TGTGCCAGCAGTCCACGCTTCTTGGGGGAGACCCAGTACTTC
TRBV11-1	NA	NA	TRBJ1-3	CASSHPRGDMDSGNTIYF	TGTGCCAGTAGCCATCCGAGGGGGGACATGGACTCTGGAAACACCATATATTTT
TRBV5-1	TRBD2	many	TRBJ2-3	CASSLWGLAGSTDTQYF	TGCGCCAGCAGCTTATGGGGACTAGCGGGGAGCACAGATACGCAGTATTTT
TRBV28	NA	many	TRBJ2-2	CASGVRELFF	TGTGCCAGCGGAGTAAGGGAGCTGTTTTTT
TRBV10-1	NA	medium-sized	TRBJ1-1	CASSLSGSPTEAFF	TGCGCCAGCAGCCTTTCGGGGAGCCCCACTGAAGCTTTCTTT
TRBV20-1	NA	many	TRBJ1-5	CSVGGAANQPQHF	TGCAGTGTCGGTGGGGCTGCCAATCAGCCCCAGCATTTT
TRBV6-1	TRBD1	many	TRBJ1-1	CASRGGTGIMNTEAFF	TGTGCCAGCAGAGGAGGGACAGGGATAATGAACACTGAAGCTTTCTTT
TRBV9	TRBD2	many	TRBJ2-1	CASSVNGRTYNEQFF	TGTGCCAGCAGCGTAAACGGGAGGACTTACAATGAGCAGTTCTTC
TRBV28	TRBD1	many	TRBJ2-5	CASSRTGGFVETQYF	TGTGCCAGCAGTCGTACAGGGGGATTCGTGGAGACCCAGTACTTC
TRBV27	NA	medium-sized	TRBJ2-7	CASSPGAYEQYF	TGTGCCAGCAGCCCGGGCGCCTACGAGCAGTACTTC
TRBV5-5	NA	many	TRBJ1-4	CASSLDGTTNEKLFF	TGTGCCAGCAGTCTGGACGGAACAACTAATGAAAAACTGTTTTTT
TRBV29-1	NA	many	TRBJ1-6	CSVRRGGNSPLHF	TGCAGCGTTCGGAGGGGTGGGAATTCACCCCTCCACTTT
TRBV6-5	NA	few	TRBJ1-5	CASSSGSQPQHF	TGTGCCAGCAGTTCCGGGAGTCAGCCCCAGCATTTT
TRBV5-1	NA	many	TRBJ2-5	CASSLDRPQETQYF	TGCGCCAGCAGCTTGGATAGGCCTCAAGAGACCCAGTACTTC
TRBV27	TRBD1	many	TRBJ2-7	CASSSLGTGLKDEQYF	TGTGCCAGCAGTTCGCTCGGGACAGGGTTAAAGGACGAGCAGTACTTC
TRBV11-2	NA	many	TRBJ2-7	CASSATSYEQYF	TGTGCCAGCAGCGCGACAAGCTACGAGCAGTACTTC
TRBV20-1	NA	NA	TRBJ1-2	CSARGNRDLDYGYTF	TGCAGTGCTAGAGGCAACAGGGATCTGGACTATGGCTACACCTTC
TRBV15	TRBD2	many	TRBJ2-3	CATSELAGLSEYF	TGTGCCACCTCTGAACTAGCGGGGTTATCGGAGTATTTT
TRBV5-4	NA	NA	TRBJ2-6	CASSLYSGANVLTF	TGTGCCAGCAGCTTATACTCTGGGGCCAACGTCCTGACTTTC
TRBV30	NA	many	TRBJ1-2	CAWSVLKRVHF	TGTGCCTGGAGTGTACTTAAAAGGGTCCACTTC
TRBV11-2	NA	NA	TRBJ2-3	CASSPRGRLGTDTQYF	TGTGCCAGCAGCCCTCGGGGCCGCCTGGGCACAGATACGCAGTATTTT